This TCR beta chain was sequenced during a study of Ad26.COV2.S vaccination and SARS-CoV-2 variants (dated by TCRdb to the early 2020s). For the study in its entirety: Vaccine-arm donors came from COV1001, a multicentre, randomized, double-blind, placebo-controlled phase I-IIa trial of Ad26.COV2.S in healthy adults. Ad26.COV2.S was administered intramuscularly at 5 x 10^10 or 1 x 10^11 viral particles, either as a single shot or as two shots given 56 days apart. TCRbeta repertoire sequencing served as the tool for gauging how specific and how broad the SARS-CoV-2-reactive T cell receptors were following Ad26.COV2.S vaccination. A total of roughly 32 samples were included in the TCR-sequenced set, comprising roughly 19 Ad26.COV2.S vaccine recipients, 5 placebo recipients and 8 SARS-CoV-2 convalescent individuals. Participants in the trial were split at random into five groups of five each, receiving low-dose or high-dose Ad26.COV2.S once or twice, or else placebo on both occasions. Investigators did not know the trial group allocation while performing experiments and assessing outcomes. General findings and caveats noted by the study authors: After vaccination, spike-specific CD8+ and CD4+ T cell responses were reported to show substantial breadth. Comparing responses between vaccine doses or regimens was not something the study was powered to do. Spike-specific TCR breadth was higher in Ad26.COV2.S recipients than in placebo recipients (P = 0.0014). It was noted by the authors that total T cell responses may have been underestimated by the TCR breadth and depth analyses. Non-spike TCR breadth was comparable between vaccine and placebo recipients, consistent with the vaccine containing only spike.

The immunoSEQ Assay was used to sequence TCRbeta CDR3 regions. After extraction, genomic DNA underwent amplification by bias-controlled multiplex PCR, followed by high-throughput sequencing. In the authors' own workflow: Collapsing and filtering of sequences were performed to quantify the absolute abundance of each unique TCRbeta CDR3 region. Usable DNA was measured by amplifying reference genes present in all nucleated cells, and TCRbeta template counts were normalized to that usable DNA to estimate T cell fraction. Repertoire TCRs were annotated as SARS-CoV-2-specific when V gene, CDR3 amino acid sequence and J gene were exactly matched to a known reactive TCR set. The reference SARS-CoV-2 TCR set was derived from MIRA and filtered for enrichment in COVID-19-positive ImmuneCODE repertoires, a step that removed public or cross-reactive TCRs. Drawing on the MIRA antigens, annotated TCRs were analysed further at the level of specific ORF or position within ORF. Depth was the summed frequency of annotated unique rearrangements, while breadth was defined as annotated unique rearrangements over total unique productive rearrangements. TCR breadth was compared between groups using two-sided Wilcoxon rank-sum tests. Held by TCRdb, this immuneACCESS table contains in-frame sequences only and omits some clones. Under half of the omission traces to an unresolved V gene where checked; the cause of the rest is unknown. V, J and clone size derive from that table, while D and trimming were established from the DNA sequence. This sample has a few hundred thousand clones in its table, and about 83% of those were observed once. The ten most abundant clones make up 7% to 9.5% of the sample.

As to this clone: Which antigen it targets is not known. No base quality information exists; no much larger clone differs at one position.

Trimmed from V: 6 bases; trimmed from J: 4 bases; junction bases lacking a gene match: 5. The germline V gene (reference sequence) supplies CDR1 LNHDA and CDR2 SQIVND. The CDR3 contains 13 residues, cysteine and phenylalanine counted. Kept here is only the CDR3 DNA, which spans 39 bases and is read in frame from base 1. Reading the label with the study, this specimen's treatment or condition is: 19 received Ad26.COV2.S at low or high dose, single or two shots; a few received placebo; per-sample allocation not given. For vaccine and placebo recipients, repertoires were sequenced using samples collected on day 63 after the first injection. In Cohort 1b, around 25 adults aged 18-55 years were enrolled at a single site in Boston, USA, between 29 July and 7 August 2020. Ad26.COV2.S was a replication-incompetent adenovirus type 26 vector that expressed a prefusion-stabilized SARS-CoV-2 spike protein derived from the original Wuhan strain.

The V and J genes are TRBV19 and TRBJ1-1, with 7 bases aligning to TRBD1. Sequenced material: peripheral blood, taken in a trial of Ad26.COV2.S vaccine versus placebo. The receptor was derived from a person aged 18-65 years who received the Ad26.COV2.S COVID-19 vaccine or a placebo. The DNA sequence is TGTGCCAGTAGATGGGACAGACGCACTGAAGCTTTCTTT. Its product reads: CASRWDRRTEAFF.